The rows below give T cell receptor beta chains drawn from one sample of a study of blood T cell repertoires in COVID-19. The table came from immunoSEQ multiplex PCR; TCRdb's copy has only in-frame clones and leaves some out. The sample holds just over 150,000 clones, over 80% seen once. The sample consisted of peripheral blood. The receptors here all came from a woman between 45 and 65 years old with acute or convalescent COVID-19. Each CDR3 is given with its conserved first and last residue. A D gene is named only where the DNA matches it firmly. The size entry is marked missing in some rows and otherwise reads once, few, many or a size class.

D	V	size	J	CDR3	DNA
-	TRBV4-1	-	TRBJ2-7	CASSQEAQVTYEQYF	TGCGCCAGCAGCCAAGAGGCCCAGGTCACCTACGAGCAGTACTTC
TRBD1	TRBV19	once	TRBJ2-3	CASSIGYFRDRGSTDTQYF	TGTGCCAGTAGTATTGGTTATTTCCGGGACAGGGGGAGCACAGATACGCAGTATTTT
TRBD2	TRBV24-1	once	TRBJ2-2	CATSDLGAGGTNTGELFF	TGTGCCACCAGTGATTTGGGAGCGGGGGGGACGAACACCGGGGAGCTGTTTTTT
-	TRBV27	-	TRBJ1-1	CASSYSAGVGTEAFF	TGTGCCAGCAGTTACTCCGCCGGGGTCGGAACTGAAGCTTTCTTT
TRBD1	TRBV24-1	few	TRBJ1-4	CATSDPRQGADEKLFF	TGTGCCACCAGTGACCCCAGACAGGGGGCTGATGAAAAACTGTTTTTT
-	TRBV5-1	-	TRBJ1-1	CASSLTRGGTEAFF	TGCGCCAGCAGCTTAACCAGGGGCGGAACTGAAGCTTTCTTT
-	TRBV28	once	TRBJ2-5	CASSRDRGQETQYF	TGTGCCAGCAGTCGTGATAGGGGCCAAGAGACCCAGTACTTC
-	TRBV4-1	-	TRBJ1-6	CASSQGQVYNSPLHF	TGCGCCAGCAGCCAAGGACAGGTTTATAATTCACCCCTCCACTTT
TRBD1	TRBV12-3/TRBV12-4	-	TRBJ1-5	CASRGQGLQPQHF	TGTGCCAGCAGAGGACAGGGTCTTCAGCCCCAGCATTTT
-	TRBV28	-	TRBJ1-2	CASSLGDTSRGYTF	TGTGCCAGCAGTTTGGGGGACACGAGCAGGGGCTACACCTTC
TRBD1	TRBV5-1	-	TRBJ2-7	CASSSNRGPYEQYF	TGCGCCAGCAGCTCGAACAGGGGACCCTACGAGCAGTACTTC
-	TRBV2	once	TRBJ1-5	CASSPDRMDQPQHF	TGTGCCAGCAGCCCTGACAGGATGGATCAGCCCCAGCATTTT
TRBD1	TRBV28	-	TRBJ1-1	CAGRQGANTEAFF	TGTGCCGGTCGGCAGGGGGCGAACACTGAAGCTTTCTTT
TRBD2	TRBV2	-	TRBJ2-7	CASSDPTSGSNEQYF	TGTGCCAGCAGTGACCCGACTAGCGGGAGCAACGAGCAGTACTTC
TRBD1	TRBV5-6	-	TRBJ1-6	CASRGQGNSPLHF	TGTGCCAGCAGGGGACAGGGTAATTCACCCCTCCACTTT
TRBD1	TRBV5-4	-	TRBJ2-3	CASSGGDRGTDTQYF	TGTGCCAGCAGCGGGGGAGACAGGGGCACAGATACGCAGTATTTT
TRBD2	TRBV19	-	TRBJ2-3	CASSPKREYYFSTDTQYF	TGTGCCAGTAGTCCCAAGCGGGAGTACTACTTTAGCACAGATACGCAGTATTTT
TRBD2	TRBV5-6	-	TRBJ2-3	CASSWAGTSGRPTDTQYF	TGTGCCAGCAGCTGGGCCGGGACTAGCGGGAGACCCACAGATACGCAGTATTTT
TRBD1	TRBV19	-	TRBJ1-5	CASSTGQGNLNQPQHF	TGTGCCAGTAGTACGGGACAGGGGAACCTCAATCAGCCCCAGCATTTT
-	TRBV2	-	TRBJ2-7	CASSQRASMAYEQYF	TGTGCCAGCAGCCAAAGGGCTAGCATGGCCTACGAGCAGTACTTC
-	TRBV3-1/TRBV3-2	-	TRBJ2-6	CASSQWSSGANVLTF	TGTGCCAGCAGCCAGTGGAGCTCTGGGGCCAACGTCCTGACTTTC
TRBD1	TRBV11-2	-	TRBJ2-7	CASSSPRDRAYEQYF	TGTGCCAGCAGCTCTCCGCGGGACAGGGCCTACGAGCAGTACTTC
-	TRBV12-3/TRBV12-4	-	TRBJ2-4	CASGQLAKNIQYF	TGTGCCAGCGGGCAATTAGCCAAAAACATTCAGTACTTC
-	TRBV24-1	-	TRBJ1-4	CATSDSGGRNEKLFF	TGTGCCACCAGTGATTCGGGAGGGCGAAATGAAAAACTGTTTTTT